This T cell receptor (beta chain) was recovered during a study of blood T cell repertoires in COVID-19. Libraries were prepared by immunoSEQ multiplex PCR; TCRdb keeps only in-frame clonotypes and omits some of them. The sample records roughly 160,000 clones, 65% to 85% being singletons. The V and J ends lost 2 bases and 6 bases, in that order; junction bases with no gene match: 6. This CDR3 region has 16 residues. Germline loops: CDR1 MNHEY, CDR2 SVGAGI. This sequence joins TRBV6-5 and TRBJ2-3, with 12 bases that match TRBD2. This sequence was found in a woman aged 70-85 years who had recovered from COVID-19. Sequencing was carried out using peripheral blood. The CDR3 nucleotides read TGTGCCAGCAGTTACGCTAGCGGGGGGGCATCGGATACGCAGTATTTT. Translating gives CASSYASGGASDTQYF.